This TCR beta chain emerged from a study of a mutant IDH1 vaccine in newly diagnosed glioma (dated by TCRdb to the early 2020s). At the level of the whole study: Of the roughly 33 treated patients, approximately 60% were male and approximately 40% were female, and the mean age was around 40 years. Six visits were used for peripheral blood collection: V03 (baseline), V05, V07, V10, V12 and V13. Longitudinal TCRB deep sequencing was performed for roughly 25 treated patients wherever samples were available for exploratory analyses. Prior to enrollment, patients had been given standard therapy consisting of radiotherapy alone, temozolomide alone, or radiochemotherapy with temozolomide, with the combination given to most patients. What the research found in general, with its limitations: Pseudoprogression seemed to be unrelated to changes in the top peripheral T cell clonotypes found by TCRB sequencing. Selection of PBMC samples for TCRB deep sequencing was based on availability. The authors stated that sample limitations prevented analyses of patient blood samples from being reproduced. Immune responses induced by the vaccine were seen in around 93% of patients across multiple MHC alleles.

According to the study, the label for this sample's time point signals: baseline, week 1 (first vaccination visit). Per the publication, the treatment or condition label means: pre-vaccination baseline after standard-of-care therapy. Newly diagnosed WHO grade 3 or 4 IDH1-mutant astrocytomas showing loss of nuclear ATRX were present in the donors. The samples were drawn from NOA16, a multicentre, single-arm, open-label phase I trial in Germany that tested a mutant IDH1 peptide vaccine in humans for the first time. Blood drawn at visit V03 was used as the baseline sample for immunogenicity testing. The DNeasy Blood and Tissue Kit was used to extract genomic DNA from EDTA blood for TCRB sequencing. The library was obtained by the immunoSEQ multiplex PCR assay. Following the manufacturer's protocol, the hsTCRB Kit was used to amplify rearranged TCR beta chain sequences. An Illumina MiSeq was used to sequence the TCRB libraries. Per the authors' processing: The proprietary platform of the kit vendor was used for demultiplexing, trimming and gene mapping. TCRdb took this table from immuneACCESS and kept in-frame rearrangements with V and J called. Such tables lack part of the clones; where checked against another copy, unresolved V genes explain under half of the gap, and the rest is unexplained. From that table come the V and J calls and clone size; the DNA was used to work out D and trimming. The sample records tens of thousands of clones, about four fifths of which are singletons. The top ten hold 7% to 8% of the sample.

As to this clone: The target of this receptor is not known. No much larger clonotype is one base removed from it; base qualities were not supplied.

The TCR comes from a woman in her forties or fifties with glioma. The sequencing used PBMCs, collected from a glioma patient treated with radiotherapy, temozolomide or both.

The DNA reads as follows: TGTGCCAGTAGTATAATGCCCGGCAGTTCACCCCTCCACTTT. Its amino acids are CASSIMPGSSPLHF. The rearrangement joined TRBV19 to TRBJ1-6, with the D segment identity uncertain. The CDR3, cysteine through phenylalanine, is 14 amino acids long. Only the CDR3 DNA stays, 42 bases, in frame from base 1. The germline V gene (reference sequence) sets CDR1 to LNHDA and CDR2 to SQIVND. V is pared back by 2 bases and J by 9 bases, with 11 bases lying between the germline termini.